One sample yielded the 26 T cell receptor beta chains listed below, sequenced in a study of T cell responses to AZD1222 COVID-19 vaccine. Method: immunoSEQ multiplex PCR; TCRdb's copy keeps in-frame clones and lacks some. The data show over 150,000 clones, around 92% seen once. This specimen was peripheral blood, taken on day 0 of AZD1222 vaccination. These receptors were obtained from an adult in good health.

The chain has TRBV7-2 and TRBJ1-3; D is perhaps TRBD1 (6 bases). The germline V gene encodes CDR1 SGHTA and CDR2 FQGNSA. With 1 base removed from V and 4 bases from J, the gap between germline ends came to 14 bases. The CDR3 length is 16 residues. The CDR3 is CASSLGPQGSGNTIYF. The CDR3 region has the DNA TGTGCCAGCAGCTTAGGGCCACAGGGTTCGGGAAACACCATATATTTT.

The chain joins TRBV5-4 to TRBJ2-1; D not resolved. CDR3 length: 14 residues. Trimming cost V 4 bases and J 2 bases, with 10 bases left between them. The germline V gene has CDR1 SGHNT and CDR2 YYREEE (reference sequence). This CDR3 is CASSPQETYNEQFF. The CDR3 nucleotides read TGTGCCAGCAGCCCGCAAGAGACCTACAATGAGCAGTTCTTC.

V gene TRBV30 combines with J gene TRBJ1-5; D unresolved. The ends were cut back, 0 bases at V and 4 bases at J, with 7 bases in the middle. CDR1 and CDR2 (germline): GTSNPN, SVGIG (reference sequence). The CDR3 loop spans 13 amino acids. The CDR3: CAWSVDENQPQHF. The CDR3 coding sequence is TGTGCCTGGAGTGTTGATGAGAATCAGCCCCAGCATTTT.

This sequence joins TRBV19 and TRBJ1-2, with TRBD1 identical over 7 bases. This CDR3 has 15 amino acids. Trimming cost V 7 bases and J 4 bases; bases outside gene matches: 12. Looked up from germline, CDR1 is LNHDA and CDR2 is SQIVND (reference sequence). CDR3 nucleotide sequence: TGTGCCAGTATCCCCGCCTCGGGACAGACCTATGGCTACACCTTC. Protein: CASIPASGQTYGYTF.

The chain employs TRBV28 and TRBJ1-1; a weak D match, TRBD1 (6 bases). Germline CDR1 and CDR2: MDHEN and SYDVKM. The CDR3 totals 15 residues. Trimming shortened V by 6 bases and J by 2 bases, and 16 bases separated the two germline ends. This chain's CDR3 is CASSLFAGANTEAFF. CDR3 in DNA: TGTGCCAGCAGCTTGTTTGCAGGGGCTAACACTGAAGCTTTCTTT. The whole variable domain, remainder taken from reference TRBV28 and TRBJ1-1, is DVKVTQSSRYLVKRTGEKVFLECVQDMDHENMFWYRQDPGLGLRLIYFSYDVKMKEKGDIPEGYSVSREKKERFSLILESASTNQTSMYLCASSLFAGANTEAFFGQGTRLTVV.

This chain connects TRBV12-3 or TRBV12-4 to TRBJ1-2; 8 nucleotides line up with TRBD1. There are 13 residues in the CDR3. J gave up 6 bases and V 3 bases, and 3 bases lay outside the gene matches. CDR3 nucleotide sequence: TGTGCCAGCAGTTTTAAGACAGGGGATGGCTACACCTTC. It specifies CASSFKTGDGYTF.

CDR3 sequence reads: CASSSPSGPGEETQYF. As DNA, the CDR3 is TGTGCCAGCAGTTCCCCTAGCGGCCCAGGTGAAGAGACCCAGTACTTC. The V call is TRBV6-2 or TRBV6-3, the J call TRBJ2-5; TRBD2 matches at 7 bases. Trimming cost V 4 bases and J 3 bases; bases outside gene matches: 11. The germline CDR1 and CDR2 sequences are MNHEY and SVGEGT. The CDR3 contains 16 residues.

The chain joins TRBV19 to TRBJ1-6, with D uncertain. Trimming left V 5 bases short and J 9 bases short, with 17 bases between. The germline gives CDR1 LNHDA, CDR2 SQIVND (reference sequence). This CDR3 has 15 residues. The CDR3 DNA reads TGTGCCAGTAGTGCCTTGAGGGAGAGAGGTTCACCCCTCCACTTT. Translation: CASSALRERGSPLHF.

The chain joins TRBV5-1 to TRBJ1-6; TRBD1 aligns across 9 bases. This CDR3 region has 20 residues. Germline V gives CDR1 SGHRS, CDR2 YFSETQ. V was pared by 2 bases and J by 1 base, with 13 bases of the junction left unmatched. CDR3 loop: CASSFDPPGQGRSYNSPLHF. CDR3 coding DNA: TGCGCCAGCAGCTTTGACCCTCCGGGACAGGGAAGATCCTATAATTCACCCCTCCACTTT.

The CDR3 DNA reads TGCAGCGTTGTCGACTCCACAGATACGCAGTATTTT. Translating gives CSVVDSTDTQYF. The V gene is TRBV29-1, the J gene TRBJ2-3; unclear D gene. Germline V lookup: CDR1 SQVTM, CDR2 ANQGSEA. The CDR3 length is 12 residues. V dropped 4 bases and J dropped 2 bases, with 7 bases sitting between them.

This chain links TRBV6-1 with TRBJ2-7, with D unclear. The CDR3 contains 14 residues. V lost 2 bases to trimming and J lost 5 bases, with 13 bases between them. Germline CDR1 reads MNHNS; CDR2 reads SASEGT. The CDR3 protein is CASSEIDRPNEQYF. CDR3 in DNA: TGTGCCAGCAGTGAAATAGACCGGCCTAACGAGCAGTACTTC.

The rearrangement links TRBV28 to TRBJ1-2, with unresolved D. CDR3 length equals 13 residues. V lost 3 bases and J 8 bases, leaving 13 bases between the germline ends. The V gene's germline CDR1 is MDHEN and CDR2 SYDVKM. CDR3 sequence (DNA): TGTGCCAGCAGTTTCAGGTCAGCTGAGGGCTACACCTTC. Protein: CASSFRSAEGYTF.

This clone was found once. The V call is TRBV9, the J call TRBJ2-7; D not certain. Trimming pared 0 bases from V and 6 bases from J, leaving 10 bases between. The germline V gene has CDR1 SGDLS and CDR2 YYNGEE. CDR3 length equals 13 residues. CDR3 in amino acids: CASSVGNPLEQYF. The DNA for the CDR3 is TGTGCCAGCAGCGTAGGGAACCCCCTCGAGCAGTACTTC.

This clone was observed a few times. The rearrangement uses TRBV11-2 and TRBJ1-2; the D gene is possibly TRBD1 (5 bases). Trimming removed 0 bases at V and 4 bases at J, with 9 bases between. CDR1 and CDR2 from the germline V gene are SGHAT and FQNNGV. The CDR3 loop spans 14 amino acids. CDR3 protein: CASSLDMGPYGYTF. Written as DNA, the CDR3 is TGTGCCAGCAGCTTAGATATGGGGCCCTATGGCTACACCTTC.

The V call is TRBV13, the J call TRBJ1-2, with D uncertain. The CDR3 spans 13 residues. Trimming stripped 0 bases from V and 2 bases from J, with 4 bases between. Germline CDR1 PRHDT, CDR2 FYEKMQ (reference sequence). The CDR3: CASSLGFNYGYTF. CDR3 nucleotide sequence: TGTGCCAGCAGCTTAGGATTCAACTATGGCTACACCTTC.

The gene calls are TRBV19 and TRBJ1-2, with unresolved D. The CDR3 runs 14 residues. The germline V gene has CDR1 LNHDA and CDR2 SQIVND (reference sequence). Trimming stripped 5 bases from V and 2 bases from J, with 12 bases between. This chain's CDR3 is CASSPGDRNYGYTF. The CDR3 DNA follows: TGTGCCAGTAGTCCGGGCGATCGGAACTATGGCTACACCTTC.

This chain connects TRBV2 to TRBJ1-1; D perhaps matches TRBD1 (5 bases). This CDR3 has 14 residues. V lost 8 bases and J 4 bases, leaving 17 bases between the germline ends. Germline CDR1 is SNHLY and CDR2 is FYNNEI. CDR3 sequence: CASPPPWRGTEAFF. The DNA of the CDR3 is TGTGCCAGCCCTCCACCTTGGAGGGGCACTGAAGCTTTCTTT.

The chain has TRBV7-2 and TRBJ1-4; 7 bases map to TRBD1. V was clipped by 3 bases and J by 6 bases; unmatched bases: 7. CDR3 length equals 15 residues. Germline lookup yields CDR1 SGHTA and CDR2 FQGNSA. The CDR3 sequence is CASSFNMGTDEKLFF. The CDR3 DNA is TGTGCCAGCAGCTTTAACATGGGGACAGATGAAAAACTGTTTTTT.

CDR3 DNA sequence: TGTGCCAGCAGTTACTCCCCTACTAGCGCTTTCACAGATACGCAGTATTTT. Its protein is CASSYSPTSAFTDTQYF. The chain employs TRBV6-2 or TRBV6-3 and TRBJ2-3; 7 bases match TRBD2. Losses at the gene ends were 0 bases for V and 2 bases for J; bases not matched to a gene: 8. CDR3 length: 17 amino acids. The germline gives CDR1 MNHEY, CDR2 SVGEGT.

V and J are TRBV6-5 and TRBJ1-4; 7 nucleotides match TRBD1. The germline V gene encodes CDR1 MNHEY and CDR2 SVGAGI. The CDR3 length is 12 residues. The V segment lost 8 bases and the J segment 8 bases; nucleotides outside the gene matches: 5. CDR3 sequence reads: CASRRGGEKLFF. CDR3 sequence (DNA): TGTGCCAGCCGCAGGGGGGGGGAAAAACTGTTTTTT.

J is TRBJ2-7 and V is TRBV15; tentative D call: TRBD2 (5 bases). The CDR3 length is 14 residues. Trimming removed 0 bases at V and 4 bases at J, with 10 bases between. Germline V gives CDR1 LNHNV, CDR2 YYDKDF (reference sequence). The chain's CDR3 is CATSRDPGMYEQYF. In DNA form, the CDR3 reads TGTGCCACCAGCAGAGATCCGGGGATGTACGAGCAGTACTTC.

The chain is built from TRBV4-1 and TRBJ2-1, with 13 positions matching TRBD2. V gave up 4 bases and J gave up 6 bases; unmatched junction bases: 6. This CDR3 spans 16 amino acids. Germline V gives CDR1 MGHRA, CDR2 YSYEKL. In DNA, the CDR3 is TGCGCCAGCAGCCTAACCGGGACTAGCGGGATCAATGAGCAGTTCTTC. Protein sequence: CASSLTGTSGINEQFF.

The V and J genes are TRBV6-5 and TRBJ1-1, with D tentatively TRBD1 (5 bases). The CDR3 runs to 12 residues. Germline loops: CDR1 MNHEY, CDR2 SVGAGI. V lost 8 bases and J lost 4, with 11 bases in between. The CDR3 protein is CASGGGSTEAFF. Here the CDR3 DNA reads TGTGCCAGCGGGGGGGGGAGCACTGAAGCTTTCTTT.

This clone was seen many times. V gene TRBV6-5 combines with J gene TRBJ1-2, with a possible D match to TRBD1 (5 bases). Germline lookup yields CDR1 MNHEY and CDR2 SVGAGI. Between the trimmed V and J ends, which lost 11 bases and 6 bases, there was a span of 22 bases. The CDR3 runs to 14 residues. DNA of the CDR3: TGTGCCGCCTCCTCCACCCCTTCGACAGATGGCTACACCTTC. Protein product: CAASSTPSTDGYTF.

The chain employs TRBV13 and TRBJ1-2; 10 positions match TRBD1. In germline, CDR1 is PRHDT, CDR2 FYEKMQ (reference sequence). This CDR3 contains 13 residues. The junction had 4 bases not matched to a gene; V was cut back by 4 bases and J by 8 bases. CDR3 amino acids: CASSSDRGYGYTF. DNA for the CDR3: TGTGCCAGCAGCTCGGACAGGGGGTACGGCTACACCTTC. Filled out from reference TRBV13 and TRBJ1-2, the complete variable domain reads AAGVIQSPRHLIKEKRETATLKCYPIPRHDTVYWYQQGPGQDPQFLISFYEKMQSDKGSIPDRFSAQQFSDYHSELNMSSLELGDSALYFCASSSDRGYGYTFGSGTRLTVV.

V and J are TRBV4-2 and TRBJ2-7; 8 bases map to TRBD1. The CDR3 extends over 15 amino acids. V was clipped by 4 bases and J by 1 base; unmatched bases: 6. In germline, CDR1 is LGHNA, CDR2 YNFKEQ. The DNA for the CDR3 is TGTGCCAGCAGCCTTGGACAGGGCGAATCCTACGAGCAGTACTTC. Translating gives CASSLGQGESYEQYF.